Included here is one T cell receptor (beta chain) sequence, with context. In germline, CDR1 is KGHDR, CDR2 SFDVKD. The CDR3 sequence is 14 residues long. Trimming pared 0 bases from V and 4 bases from J, leaving 8 bases between. The data originate from a study of blood T cell repertoires in COVID-19. At the level of the study: Material from acute and convalescent COVID-19 was sourced from the United States, Italy and Spain. PBMCs, B-cell-depleted T cells, or T cells were the source of the cDNA or gDNA that made up the material.

Per the original data handling: Counts of nucleated cells, estimated from reference gene primer amplification, were obtained. TCRdb's table, derived via immunoSEQ multiplex PCR, lists solely in-frame clones and lacks some. V, J and clone size reflect that table, while D and trimming were determined from the DNA. Seen here are roughly 40,000 clones, around 83% observed once, and the top ten hold roughly 19%. The sequence was collected from a man aged 45-65 years in a cohort sampled during active COVID-19. Sample: peripheral blood. The chain uses TRBV24-1 and TRBJ1-2; D is possibly TRBD1 (5 bases). The CDR3 protein is CATSDLDSVYGYTF. DNA of the CDR3: TGTGCCACCAGTGATTTGGACAGCGTCTATGGCTACACCTTC.